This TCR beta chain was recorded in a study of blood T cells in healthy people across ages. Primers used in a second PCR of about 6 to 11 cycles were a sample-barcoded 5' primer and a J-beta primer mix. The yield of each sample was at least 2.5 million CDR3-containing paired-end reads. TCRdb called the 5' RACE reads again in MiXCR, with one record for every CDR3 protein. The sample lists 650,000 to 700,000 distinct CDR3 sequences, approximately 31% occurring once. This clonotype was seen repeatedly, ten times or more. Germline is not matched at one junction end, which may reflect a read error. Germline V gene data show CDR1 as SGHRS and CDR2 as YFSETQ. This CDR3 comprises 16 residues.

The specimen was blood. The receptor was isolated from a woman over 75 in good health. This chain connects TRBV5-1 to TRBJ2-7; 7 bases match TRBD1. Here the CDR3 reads CASSLGYRDSSYEQYF. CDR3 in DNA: TGTGCCAGCAGCTTGGGCTACCGGGACAGCTCCTACGAGCAGTACTTC.